This T cell receptor beta chain was documented in a study of blood T cell repertoires in COVID-19. The wider study: From the United States, Italy and Spain came samples of acute and convalescent COVID-19. The cDNA or gDNA used as material had been derived from T cells, B-cell-depleted T cells, or PBMCs.

This clone has a handful of counts. As processed by the authors: Estimation of nucleated cell counts relied on the amplification of reference gene primers. Assay: immunoSEQ multiplex PCR; the TCRdb copy retains only in-frame clones and omits some. V and J calls and clone size follow that table, whereas D and trimming were derived from the DNA. The table lists over 90,000 clones, over 70% of them singletons. The receptor was derived from a man older than 75 with active or convalescent COVID-19. Specimen: peripheral blood.

The CDR3 protein is CSVERQARVYGYTF. Here the CDR3 DNA reads TGCAGCGTCGAGCGACAGGCCCGGGTCTATGGCTACACCTTC. V is TRBV29-1 and J is TRBJ1-2; weak D call: TRBD1 (6 bases). V was trimmed by 6 bases and J by 4 bases, leaving 18 bases between them. The CDR3 spans 14 residues. Germline V gene data show CDR1 as SQVTM and CDR2 as ANQGSEA.